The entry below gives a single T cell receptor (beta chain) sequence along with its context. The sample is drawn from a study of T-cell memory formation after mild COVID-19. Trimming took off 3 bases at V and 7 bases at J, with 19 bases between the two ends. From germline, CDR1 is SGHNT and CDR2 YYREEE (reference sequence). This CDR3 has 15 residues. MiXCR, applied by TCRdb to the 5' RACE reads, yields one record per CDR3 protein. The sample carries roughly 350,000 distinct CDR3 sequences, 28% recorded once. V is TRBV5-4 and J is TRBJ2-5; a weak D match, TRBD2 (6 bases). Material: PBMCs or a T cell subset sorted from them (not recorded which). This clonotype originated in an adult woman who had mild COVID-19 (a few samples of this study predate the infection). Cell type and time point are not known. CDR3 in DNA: TGTGCCAGCAGCTCCTCCATGGACCTGGAGGGGACCCAGTACTTC. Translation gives CASSSSMDLEGTQYF.